The rows below give T cell receptor beta chains drawn from one sample of a study of shared clonotypes between healthy human individuals. The table came from immunoSEQ multiplex PCR; TCRdb's copy has only in-frame clones and leaves some out. The sample holds about 2.4 million clones; approximately 94% are singletons and the top ten take about 0.39%. The specimen sequenced was naive CD4+ T cells from PBMCs. All receptors derive from a young man in good health. Some clones in this sample may be carry-over from other donors' samples. Both conserved end residues are part of each CDR3. A D gene is named only where the DNA matches it firmly. Where a row states a size, it is once, few, many or the class of an expanded clone; other rows omit it.

size,V,J,length,D,DNA,CDR3
.,TRBV6-5,TRBJ1-2,14,.,TGTGCCAGCAGTTACAGACAGGAGGACTATGGCTACACCTTC,CASSYRQEDYGYTF
.,TRBV6-1,TRBJ1-1,15,TRBD1,TGTGCCAGCAGATTTCAGGACAGGATGAACACTGAAGCTTTCTTT,CASRFQDRMNTEAFF
.,TRBV5-1,TRBJ1-4,16,.,TGCGCCAGCAGCCCTGGTTTGGGGGCAGGAGGTGAAAAACTGTTTTTT,CASSPGLGAGGEKLFF
.,TRBV5-6,TRBJ1-1,13,.,TGTGCCAGCAGCTTGATGGGGTCCACTGAAGCTTTCTTT,CASSLMGSTEAFF
few,TRBV9,TRBJ1-4,14,.,TGTGCCAGCAGCGTACAAGCAGGGCGGGAAAAACTGTTTTTT,CASSVQAGREKLFF
.,TRBV2,TRBJ2-7,13,TRBD2,TGTGCCAGCAGGTTTTTTGGGGGGGACGAGCAGTACTTC,CASRFFGGDEQYF
.,TRBV5-1,TRBJ2-3,16,.,TGCGCCAGCAGCTCTAGTCCGGTGGGAGATACAGATACGCAGTATTTT,CASSSSPVGDTDTQYF
once,TRBV19,TRBJ1-5,13,.,TGTGCCAGTAGTGGGGTCGCGGCGCAGCCCCAGCATTTT,CASSGVAAQPQHF
once,TRBV7-9,TRBJ1-3,15,.,TGTGCCAGCAGCCCCTACGGGAGCTCTGGAAACACCATATATTTT,CASSPYGSSGNTIYF
.,TRBV19,TRBJ2-5,17,TRBD1,TGTGCCAGTAGTGTGAAGATCCCGGGACAGGAGGAGCAGACCCAGTACTTC,CASSVKIPGQEEQTQYF
.,TRBV6-6,TRBJ2-7,14,.,TGTGCCAGCACCCAAGGGAACAGGGTAGGCGAGCAGTACTTC,CASTQGNRVGEQYF
few,TRBV19,TRBJ1-2,11,.,TGTGCCAGTAGGAACAGTTATGGCTACACCTTC,CASRNSYGYTF
.,TRBV28,TRBJ1-1,17,.,TGTGCCAGCAGTTTAAGTCGGCTGCAGTGGGGGGGCCCTGAAGCTTTCTTT,CASSLSRLQWGGPEAFF
once,TRBV9,TRBJ2-3,14,.,TGTGCCAGCAGCGTAGGCAATAGTGTGGATACGCAGTATTTT,CASSVGNSVDTQYF
.,TRBV28,TRBJ2-7,15,TRBD2,TGTGCCAGCAGACGCACCGGGACTAGCAGGTACGAGCAGTACTTC,CASRRTGTSRYEQYF
.,TRBV9,TRBJ2-2,14,.,TGTGCCAGCAGCGTAGTTCCGGCTGCCGGGGAGCTGTTTTTT,CASSVVPAAGELFF
once,TRBV5-4,TRBJ1-1,13,TRBD1,TGTGCCAGCAGCTTGGGACAGGGGGGAACGACTTTCTTT,CASSLGQGGTTFF
once,TRBV18,TRBJ2-2,14,.,TGTGCCAGCTCCCAACAGGGGAACACCGGGGAGCTGTTTTTT,CASSQQGNTGELFF
.,TRBV15,TRBJ2-3,15,.,TGTGCCACCAGCAGCCACAGGGATAGCACAGATACGCAGTATTTT,CATSSHRDSTDTQYF
.,TRBV5-1,TRBJ2-1,17,TRBD2,TGCGCCAGCAGCTTCCGACTAGCGGGAGGGCCACGGAATGAGCAGTTCTTC,CASSFRLAGGPRNEQFF
.,TRBV7-2,TRBJ2-7,16,TRBD2,TGTGCCAGCAGCCCCTCGGGACTAGCGGGAGTTGGCGAGCAGTACTTC,CASSPSGLAGVGEQYF
once,TRBV27,TRBJ1-2,12,.,TGTGCCAGCAGTTACCGGGGGGTCGGCTACACCTTC,CASSYRGVGYTF
.,TRBV15,TRBJ2-7,15,.,TGTGCCACCAGCAGCCTCCTGCGTCTCTCCCACGAGCAGTACTTC,CATSSLLRLSHEQYF
.,TRBV7-2,TRBJ1-4,15,.,TGTGCCAGCAGCCCGGGGGGTGCAACTAATGAAAAACTGTTTTTT,CASSPGGATNEKLFF
.,TRBV7-9,TRBJ2-3,15,.,TGTGCCAGCAGCTTTTTGGGGGGAAGCACAGATACGCAGTATTTT,CASSFLGGSTDTQYF
.,TRBV4-2,TRBJ1-6,15,.,TGTGCCAGCAGCCACGCCCGGACATACGGGTCACCCCTCCACTTT,CASSHARTYGSPLHF
.,TRBV7-3,TRBJ2-3,15,TRBD2,TGTGCCAGCAGCTTAAGTCGGGGCGGGAGCGATACGCAGTATTTT,CASSLSRGGSDTQYF
.,TRBV28,TRBJ1-4,15,.,TGTGCCAGCATCAAAGGGGGGGCGGCTAATGAAAAACTGTTTTTT,CASIKGGAANEKLFF
.,TRBV5-1,TRBJ1-2,14,TRBD1,TGCGCCAGCAGCTTGATGACAGGGGGTAATGGCTACACCTTC,CASSLMTGGNGYTF
.,TRBV9,TRBJ1-2,14,TRBD1,TGTGCCAGCAGCGGGGACAGACTTAACTATGGCTACACCTTC,CASSGDRLNYGYTF
.,TRBV28,TRBJ2-7,16,TRBD2,TGTGCCAGCAGGTCTCACCTCGGGACTAGACGCTCCGAGCAGTACTTC,CASRSHLGTRRSEQYF
.,TRBV28,TRBJ2-7,14,.,TGTGCCAGCAGTCCGACCTCCGGGTACTACGAGCAGTACTTC,CASSPTSGYYEQYF
once,TRBV9,TRBJ1-3,15,.,TGTGCCAGCAGCGTAGAGGGCGGAACTGGAAACACCATATATTTT,CASSVEGGTGNTIYF
.,TRBV18,TRBJ2-7,11,.,TGTGCCAGCTCGGGAAAAAGCGAGCAGTACTTC,CASSGKSEQYF
.,TRBV19,TRBJ1-5,14,.,TGTGCCAGTAGTATACGGAGTAACAATCAGCCCCAGCATTTT,CASSIRSNNQPQHF
.,TRBV25-1,TRBJ2-6,14,.,TGTGCCAGCAGTGGGGGAGCTGGGGCCAACGTCCTGACTTTC,CASSGGAGANVLTF
.,TRBV2,TRBJ1-4,14,TRBD1,TGTGCCAGCAGTCCAGGGGGCGCAGGGGAAAAACTGTTTTTT,CASSPGGAGEKLFF
.,TRBV19,TRBJ2-3,16,TRBD2,TGTGCCAGTAGTTCTCTACTAGCGGAAAACACAGATACGCAGTATTTT,CASSSLLAENTDTQYF
.,TRBV28,TRBJ1-2,13,.,TGTGCCAGCAGTTTCGGACTTCTATGGGGCTACACCTTC,CASSFGLLWGYTF
.,TRBV4-1,TRBJ1-4,16,.,TGCGCCAGCAGCCAAGAAGGACGGGATGGGGGTTGGAAACTGTTTTTT,CASSQEGRDGGWKLFF